This T cell receptor beta chain was captured in a study of cytomegalovirus exposure and HLA in healthy donors. Study-wide context: Among about 179 million T cells, an earlier analysis found approximately 110 million unique TCR beta sequences. Findings and caveats of the study: While the bulk of TCR sequences proved rare, some public TCRs turned up in many donors. The study flagged about 150 TCR beta chains as cytomegalovirus-associated. Later analysis identified a missense DCLRE1C variant that was linked to TCR beta V- and J-gene trimming.

PCR primers comprised 60 Vbeta and 13 Jbeta primers. Libraries were prepared by immunoSEQ multiplex PCR; TCRdb keeps only in-frame clonotypes and omits some of them. The sample consists of 150,000 to 200,000 clones, 70% to 90% of them appearing once. In regard to this clone: Its matching antigen is unknown.

The germline gives CDR1 MNHEY, CDR2 SMNVEV (reference sequence). V was trimmed by 7 bases and J by 2 bases, leaving 23 bases between them. CDR3 size: 17 residues. The TCR originated in a man between 18 and 35 years old in good health and CMV-seropositive. Sequencing input: PBMCs. V and J are TRBV27 and TRBJ1-2; D is possibly TRBD1 (6 bases). The DNA of the CDR3 is TGTGCCAGCACCCTCCGGGGGGCAGGGCTATGGAACTATGGCTACACCTTC. Its translation: CASTLRGAGLWNYGYTF.